This T cell receptor beta chain originates from a study of blood T cell repertoires in COVID-19. With 6 bases clipped from V and 4 bases from J, the junction kept 8 bases outside the gene matches. Germline values: CDR1 MDHEN, CDR2 SYDVKM. The CDR3 runs to 16 residues. Some clones are missing from TCRdb's copy, which holds only in-frame ones; the method was immunoSEQ multiplex PCR. The repertoire has approximately 170,000 clones, 74% of them found once; the top ten carry about 3%. V and J are TRBV28 and TRBJ1-4, with 10 nucleotides matching TRBD1. Sequencing input: peripheral blood. The TCR sequence derives from a woman at least 80 years old with acute or convalescent COVID-19. Written as DNA, the CDR3 is TGTGCCAGCAGCTCCGTGGGACAGGGGAGTAATGAAAAACTGTTTTTT. This translates into CASSSVGQGSNEKLFF.